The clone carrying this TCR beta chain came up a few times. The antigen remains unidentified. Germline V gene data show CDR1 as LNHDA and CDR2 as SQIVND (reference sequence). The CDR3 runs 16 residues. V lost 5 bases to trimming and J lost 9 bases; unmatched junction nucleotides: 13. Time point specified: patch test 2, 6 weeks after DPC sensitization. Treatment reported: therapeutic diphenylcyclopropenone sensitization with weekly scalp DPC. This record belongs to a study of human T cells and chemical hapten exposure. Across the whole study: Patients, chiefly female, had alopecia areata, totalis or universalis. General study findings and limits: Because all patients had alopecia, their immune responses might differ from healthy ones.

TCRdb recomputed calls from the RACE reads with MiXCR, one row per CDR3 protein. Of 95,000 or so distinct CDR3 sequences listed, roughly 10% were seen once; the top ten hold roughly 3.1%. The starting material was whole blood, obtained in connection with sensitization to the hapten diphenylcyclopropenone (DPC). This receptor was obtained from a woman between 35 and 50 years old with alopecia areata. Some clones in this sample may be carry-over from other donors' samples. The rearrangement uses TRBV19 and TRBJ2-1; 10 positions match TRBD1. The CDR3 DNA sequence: TGTGCCAGTAGTGCGATCCGGGACAGGGGCCGTAGTGAGCAGTTCTTC. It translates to CASSAIRDRGRSEQFF.